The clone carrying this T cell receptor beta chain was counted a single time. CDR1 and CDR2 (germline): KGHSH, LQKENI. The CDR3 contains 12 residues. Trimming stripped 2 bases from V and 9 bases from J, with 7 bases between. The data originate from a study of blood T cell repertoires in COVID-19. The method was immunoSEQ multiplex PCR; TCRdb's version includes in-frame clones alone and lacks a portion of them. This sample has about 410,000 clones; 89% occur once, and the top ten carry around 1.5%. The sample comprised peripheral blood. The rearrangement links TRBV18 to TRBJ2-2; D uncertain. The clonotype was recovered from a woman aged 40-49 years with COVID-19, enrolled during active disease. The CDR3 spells CASSPAERELFF. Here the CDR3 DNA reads TGTGCCAGCTCACCAGCCGAGCGGGAGCTGTTTTTT.